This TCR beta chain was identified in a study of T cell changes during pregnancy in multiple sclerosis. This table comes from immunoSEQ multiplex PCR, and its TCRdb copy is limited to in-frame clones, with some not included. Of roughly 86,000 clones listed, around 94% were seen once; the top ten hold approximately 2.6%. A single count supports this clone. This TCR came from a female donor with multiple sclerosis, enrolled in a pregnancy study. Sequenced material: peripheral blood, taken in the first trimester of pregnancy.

CDR3 amino acids: CASSVDPAGGRTDTQYF. In nucleotides, the CDR3 is TGTGCCAGCAGCGTAGATCCAGCGGGAGGCCGCACAGATACGCAGTATTTT. The chain links TRBV9 to TRBJ2-3; 9 bases are shared with TRBD2. CDR1 is SGDLS, CDR2 YYNGEE, per germline. This CDR3 contains 17 residues. The V segment lost 0 bases and the J segment 1 base; nucleotides outside the gene matches: 6. The full variable domain, in which reference TRBV9 and TRBJ2-3 provide the parts outside the CDR3, is DSGVTQTPKHLITATGQRVTLRCSPRSGDLSVYWYQQSLDQGLQFLIQYYNGEERAKGNILERFSAQQFPDLHSELNLSSLELGDSALYFCASSVDPAGGRTDTQYFGPGTRLTVL.